What follows are 16 T cell receptor beta chains derived from one specimen sequenced in a study of OX40 agonist ivuxolimab in advanced cancers. Sequencing was performed with immunoSEQ multiplex PCR; in TCRdb, only in-frame clones are kept and a portion is missing. The sample consists of tens of thousands of clones, around 88% of them appearing once. This material consisted of CD4+ or CD8+ T cells sorted from blood, taken in a trial of the OX40 agonist ivuxolimab. These receptors were obtained from an adult with an advanced solid tumor such as melanoma, head and neck, liver or kidney cancer.

This clone was detected once. The chain has TRBV6-1 and TRBJ2-7; TRBD2 matches 10 bases. The junction had 9 bases not matched to a gene; V was cut back by 6 bases and J by 4 bases. Germline assignment: CDR1 MNHNS and CDR2 SASEGT. The CDR3 is 15 amino acids. The CDR3 spells CASSIRLAGTYEQYF. Here the CDR3 DNA reads TGTGCCAGCAGCATCCGACTAGCGGGTACTTACGAGCAGTACTTC.

The chain uses TRBV6-1 and TRBJ2-7, with 7 bases fitting TRBD2. This CDR3 comprises 15 residues. Germline V CDR1 and CDR2: MNHNS, SASEGT. Trimming took 4 bases from V and 3 from J; bases not matched to a gene: 9. The CDR3 DNA sequence: TGTGCCAGCAGTGTTTTAGGACTAGGGTTCTACGAGCAGTACTTC. The encoded protein is CASSVLGLGFYEQYF.

The chain combines TRBV9 with TRBJ2-7; 14 positions agree with TRBD2. V dropped 4 bases and J dropped 7; count of bases not matched to a gene: 7. Germline V gene data show CDR1 as SGDLS and CDR2 as YYNGEE. The CDR3 is 15 amino acids. The chain's CDR3 is CASSPGTSGSDEQYF. DNA of the CDR3: TGTGCCAGCAGCCCCGGGACTAGCGGGAGCGATGAGCAGTACTTC.

The V and J genes are TRBV30 and TRBJ2-6; D gene ambiguous. CDR3 length equals 12 residues. Germline CDR1 is GTSNPN and CDR2 is SVGIG (reference sequence). Trimming took 3 bases from V and 5 from J, leaving 5 bases between them. As DNA, the CDR3 is TGTGCCTGGAGCCCCTGGGCCAACGTCCTGACTTTC. It translates to CAWSPWANVLTF.

A single count supports this clone. V gene TRBV6-6 combines with J gene TRBJ2-5; 9 bases line up with TRBD2. CDR3 length: 16 residues. V shed 1 base, J shed 3 bases, and the junction held 6 bases outside the gene matches. Germline V gene lookup returns CDR1 MNHNY and CDR2 SVGAGI (reference sequence). Here the CDR3 DNA reads TGTGCCAGCAGTTACTTAGGCGGGAGGGGGAAAGAGACCCAGTACTTC. It encodes CASSYLGGRGKETQYF.

The rearrangement links TRBV27 to TRBJ2-7, with D unclear. CDR3 length: 14 amino acids. V was trimmed by 3 bases and J by 1 base, leaving 10 bases between them. Germline values: CDR1 MNHEY, CDR2 SMNVEV (reference sequence). CDR3 DNA: TGTGCCAGCAGTTTTCGGGCAGGTTCCTACGAGCAGTACTTC. This encodes CASSFRAGSYEQYF.

The chain has TRBV9 and TRBJ2-2, with 11 bases aligning to TRBD2. After removal of 1 base from V and 1 base from J, the junction contained 9 bases not matched to a gene. This CDR3 contains 19 residues. Germline CDR1 SGDLS, CDR2 YYNGEE. CDR3 residues: CASSVTGTSGLLNTGELFF. The CDR3 DNA follows: TGTGCCAGCAGCGTAACCGGGACTAGCGGACTCTTGAACACCGGGGAGCTGTTTTTT.

The V and J genes are TRBV23-1 and TRBJ2-3; TRBD2 is a possible D gene (5 bases). TRBV23-1 is recorded as an ORF, its role being uncertain. The CDR3 length is 19 residues. The germline V and J ends were trimmed by 0 bases and 7 bases, with 26 bases remaining between them. DNA for the CDR3: TGCGCCAGCAGTCAATCAGTAACGGGATCTGACACCTTTCAATATACGCAGTATTTT. Amino acid sequence: CASSQSVTGSDTFQYTQYF.

The chain has TRBV28 and TRBJ1-3, with 7 bases identical to TRBD1. Germline lookup yields CDR1 MDHEN and CDR2 SYDVKM. V shed 11 bases, J shed 4 bases, and the junction held 11 bases outside the gene matches. The CDR3 runs 14 residues. The CDR3: CAVDRDSLGNTIYF. For the CDR3, the DNA is TGTGCCGTAGACCGGGACAGCCTAGGAAACACCATATATTTT.

The chain is built from TRBV18 and TRBJ2-1; D uncertain. Trimming shortened V by 2 bases and J by 4 bases, and 6 bases separated the two germline ends. Germline CDR1 is KGHSH and CDR2 is LQKENI. The length of the CDR3 is 13 residues. The CDR3 coding sequence is TGTGCCAGCTCACCAGCCGGGTACAATGAGCAGTTCTTC. The encoded protein is CASSPAGYNEQFF.

The chain uses TRBV7-8 and TRBJ2-2, with D possibly TRBD2 on 5 matching bases. Trimming stripped 8 bases from V and 1 base from J, with 11 bases between. The CDR3 covers 14 residues. The germline gives CDR1 SGHVS, CDR2 FQNEAQ. Here the CDR3 DNA reads TGTGCCAGCCTGTGGGGAGTGAACACCGGGGAGCTGTTTTTT. Translation: CASLWGVNTGELFF.

J is TRBJ2-1 and V is TRBV6-5, with 8 bases lining up with TRBD2. The J segment lost 2 bases and the V segment lost 7 bases, leaving 1 base of the junction unmatched. Per the germline V gene, CDR1 is MNHEY and CDR2 is SVGAGI. This CDR3 has 13 residues. CDR3 in DNA: TGTGCCAGCACCGGGAGGGCCTACAATGAGCAGTTCTTC. As protein: CASTGRAYNEQFF.

The CDR3 loop reads CASSARPPDVSGANVLTF. CDR3 DNA: TGTGCCAGCAGCGCCCGCCCCCCGGATGTCTCTGGGGCCAACGTCCTGACTTTC. V gene TRBV9 combines with J gene TRBJ2-6; D is unresolved. Germline lookup yields CDR1 SGDLS and CDR2 YYNGEE. The CDR3 totals 18 residues. Trimming stripped 3 bases from V and 0 bases from J, with 16 bases between.

The rearrangement links TRBV6-5 to TRBJ2-7, with 7 bases that match TRBD1. The CDR3 has 15 amino acids. The junction had 12 bases not matched to a gene; V was cut back by 6 bases and J by 4 bases. The germline V gene has CDR1 MNHEY and CDR2 SVGAGI. CDR3 coding DNA: TGTGCCAGCAGCCCGGGACGACTGACAGGGTACGAGCAGTACTTC. It translates to CASSPGRLTGYEQYF.

The chain couples TRBV14 to TRBJ1-2; D might be TRBD1 (6 bases). CDR1 and CDR2 from the germline V gene are SGHDN and FVKESK. This CDR3 contains 19 residues. V lost 1 base and J 5 bases, leaving 26 bases between the germline ends. CDR3 DNA sequence: TGTGCCAGCAGCCAAGTTGGCGGGGGCGGTTCTCGTCGGAGATATGGCTACACCTTC. Translation: CASSQVGGGGSRRRYGYTF.

The chain couples TRBV7-3 to TRBJ2-1; 7 nucleotides align to TRBD1. J gave up 11 bases and V 5 bases, and 9 bases lay outside the gene matches. Per germline, CDR1 SGHTA and CDR2 FQGTGA. The CDR3 extends over 13 amino acids. In DNA form, the CDR3 reads TGTGCCAGCAGCCTCACCCAGGACAGGAAGCAGTTCTTC. Translation: CASSLTQDRKQFF.